This T cell receptor beta chain was captured by sequencing in a study of regulatory T cells in long-lasting Graves disease. Combining iRepertoire HTBI primers with Arm-PCR of CDR3 regions, the authors built TCR beta libraries. TCRdb fed the multiplex PCR reads into MiXCR, producing one record per CDR3 protein. The repertoire holds about 440,000 distinct CDR3 sequences, with 15% as singletons. Time point denoted: newly diagnosed GD, antithyroid drugs for less than 3 months. TCR sequences were obtained from RNA taken from PBMCs. An endocrinology department in Xi'an, China, supplied the patients. This clonotype was detected ten times or more. Its antigen is not known. Study-level points and caveats: Compared with new cases, persistent Graves' patients showed reduced TCR diversity.

Trimming shortened V by 5 bases and J by 3 bases, and 20 bases separated the two germline ends. Germline CDR1 reads SEHNR; CDR2 reads FQNEAQ (reference sequence). CDR3 length: 16 amino acids. Another study also made use of these data, one on T cells in Graves' hyperthyroidism and ophthalmopathy. That investigation notes: The model identified upcoming ophthalmopathy a median approximately six months ahead of onset.

This chain links TRBV7-9 with TRBJ2-7, with D perhaps matching TRBD2 (6 bases). The sequence was obtained from a woman aged 25-40 years with Graves disease. The input for sequencing was peripheral blood mononuclear cells (PBMCs), taken at new diagnosis, from a patient treated with antithyroid drugs. CDR3 nucleotide sequence: TGTGCCAGCAGCCCCTGGAGGGACCCGATTCGCTACGAGCAGTACTTC. Translation gives CASSPWRDPIRYEQYF.